This T cell receptor (beta chain) was found in a study of control samples from healthy donors and cancer patients. Assay: immunoSEQ multiplex PCR; the TCRdb copy retains only in-frame clones and omits some. The sample holds tens of thousands of clones, about 87% seen once. With 3 bases removed from V and 0 bases from J, the gap between germline ends came to 16 bases. The germline CDR1 and CDR2 sequences are SGDLS and YYNGEE. The CDR3 length is 17 residues. The chain uses TRBV9 and TRBJ1-3; possible D gene TRBD1, 5 bases. The sequence was obtained from a woman aged 70-85 years in good health. Sample: blood. The CDR3 spells CASSAHPRGVSGNTIYF. As DNA, the CDR3 is TGTGCCAGCAGCGCACACCCCCGAGGGGTCTCTGGAAACACCATATATTTT.